What follows describes a single T cell receptor beta chain. This entry is derived from a study of T cells in Graves' hyperthyroidism and ophthalmopathy. Across the whole study: Blood from the periphery was taken at initial diagnosis, before any treatment.

RNA transcripts gave rise to amplified TCR beta CDR3 regions. Carried out on the TCR CDR3, a first-round RT-PCR used the HTBI primer set. One entry per CDR3 protein results from TCRdb running MiXCR on the multiplex PCR reads. Found here are 550,000 to 800,000 distinct CDR3 sequences, approximately 16% of them singletons; the top ten hold around 7.7%. Clinical symptoms, serum thyroxine and TRAb, thyroid ultrasound and orbital computed tomography together formed the diagnostic basis. The V end was cut by 3 bases, the J end by 4 bases, with 19 bases between. This CDR3 has 17 residues. Looked up from germline, CDR1 is SGHAT and CDR2 is FQNNGV.

The chain combines TRBV11-2 with TRBJ1-3; a possible D gene is TRBD1 (5 bases). Sequencing was done on a sample of blood. This sequence was found in a man between 18 and 29 years old with Graves' hyperthyroidism. The CDR3 loop is CASSLPRDPPMGNTIYF. CDR3 bases: TGTGCCAGCAGCTTGCCCCGGGACCCACCGATGGGAAACACCATATATTTT.